This TCR beta chain was sequenced in a study of regulatory T cells in long-lasting Graves disease. The CDR3 has 16 residues. Germline V lookup: CDR1 SNHLY, CDR2 FYNNEI. V gave up 1 base and J gave up 4 bases, with 15 bases separating them. The authors built TCR beta libraries using iRepertoire HTBI primers and Arm-PCR of CDR3 regions. TCRdb re-called the multiplex PCR reads through MiXCR, storing one row per CDR3 protein. The table lists a few hundred thousand distinct CDR3 sequences, around 20% of them singletons. As to time point: persistent/refractory GD, antithyroid drugs over 5 years with positive TRAb. PBMC-extracted RNA yielded the TCR library.

V and J are TRBV2 and TRBJ2-3; no clear D gene. This specimen was peripheral blood mononuclear cells (PBMCs), taken when the disease was refractory, from a patient treated with antithyroid drugs. The source of this sequence is a female donor with Graves disease. As DNA, the CDR3 is TGTGCCAGCAGTGAAGAATTTGTCTACGTCGCAGATACGCAGTATTTT. Its protein product is CASSEEFVYVADTQYF. Combining the CDR3 with reference TRBV2 and TRBJ2-3 gives the whole variable domain EPEVTQTPSHQVTQMGQEVILRCVPISNHLYFYWYRQILGQKVEFLVSFYNNEISEKSEIFDDQFSVERPDGSNFTLKIRSTKLEDSAMYFCASSEEFVYVADTQYFGPGTRLTVL.